This T cell receptor beta chain was retrieved from a study of cytomegalovirus exposure and HLA in healthy donors. Study conclusions and caveats: Association with HLA alleles at 0.05 false discovery rate was found for around 15,000 TCR beta sequences in a later analysis. While the bulk of TCR sequences proved rare, some public TCRs turned up in many donors.

This clone was observed a handful of times. The target antigen is unknown. The PCR used 60 Vbeta and 13 Jbeta primers. Here immunoSEQ multiplex PCR was the method, and the copy in TCRdb shows in-frame clones only, minus some. The sample comprises about 160,000 clones, just over 70% of which are singletons, and 4.7% rests with the top ten. CDR3 length: 13 residues. From germline, CDR1 is SGHTS and CDR2 YDEGEE. The V gene lost 2 bases and the J gene lost 3 bases, with 6 bases spanning the gap. Nominal health characterized the donors when sampled, though unrecorded immune exposures were likely. This TCR was recovered from a man aged 18 to 30 in good health and CMV-seropositive. The sample comprised PBMCs. This chain links TRBV5-8 with TRBJ1-5; tentative D call: TRBD1 (5 bases). Here the CDR3 reads CASSFRANQPQHF. DNA for the CDR3: TGTGCCAGCAGCTTCAGGGCCAATCAGCCCCAGCATTTT.